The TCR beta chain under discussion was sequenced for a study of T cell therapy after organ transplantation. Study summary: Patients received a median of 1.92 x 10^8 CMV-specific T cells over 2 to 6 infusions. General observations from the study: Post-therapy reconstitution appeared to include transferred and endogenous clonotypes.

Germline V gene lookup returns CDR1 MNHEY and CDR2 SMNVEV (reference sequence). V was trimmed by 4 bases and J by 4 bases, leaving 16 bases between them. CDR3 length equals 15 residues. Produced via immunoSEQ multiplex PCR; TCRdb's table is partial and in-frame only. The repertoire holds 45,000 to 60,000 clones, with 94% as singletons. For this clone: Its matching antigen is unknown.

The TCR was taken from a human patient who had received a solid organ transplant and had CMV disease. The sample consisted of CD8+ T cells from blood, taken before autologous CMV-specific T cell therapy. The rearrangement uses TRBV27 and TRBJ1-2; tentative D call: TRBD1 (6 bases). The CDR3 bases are TGTGCCAGCAGTTCCAAGCTGACAGGAATCTATGGCTACACCTTC. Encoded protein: CASSSKLTGIYGYTF.